A selection of T cell receptor beta chains follows, all from one sample in a study of somatic mutations in cytotoxic T cells in rheumatoid arthritis. Some clones are missing from TCRdb's copy, which holds only in-frame ones; the method was immunoSEQ multiplex PCR. The sample has 15,000 or so clones; 82% are singletons. Sequenced sample: CD8+ T cells sorted from blood. These receptors originate from a woman between 45 and 65 years old with rheumatoid arthritis. CDR3s include the opening cysteine and the closing phenylalanine or tryptophan. The D gene is left open where the match is weak. Some rows have no size entry. The others give once, few or many, or a class for an expanded clone.

-	-	TRBJ1-4	TRBV4-2	TGTGCCAGCAGCGCTAAAGGGGAAAAACTGTTTTTT	CASSAKGEKLFF
-	-	TRBJ1-2	TRBV21-1	TGTGCCATCGGGGACAGGGGGTTATTGGTCTATGGCTACACCTTC	CAIGDRGLLVYGYTF
TRBD1	-	TRBJ1-1	TRBV15	TGTGCCACCAGCAGGGACAGGGCCACTGAAGCTTTCTTT	CATSRDRATEAFF
-	-	TRBJ2-1	TRBV7-9	TGTGCCAGCAGTAACGGCAATGAGCAGTTCTTC	CASSNGNEQFF
-	-	TRBJ1-3	TRBV11-2	TGTGCCAGCAGCTTAGGGTACCTGAGGGGGGTAAACTCTGGAAACACCATATATTTT	CASSLGYLRGVNSGNTIYF
TRBD1	-	TRBJ1-1	TRBV6-1	TGTGCCAGCAGTGAAGCGGGGACAGGGCGGACTGAAGCTTTCTTT	CASSEAGTGRTEAFF
TRBD1	-	TRBJ2-1	TRBV5-1	TGCGCCAGCAGCCAATGGACAGGGGTCTACAATGAGCAGTTCTTC	CASSQWTGVYNEQFF
-	-	TRBJ2-5	TRBV7-9	TGTGCCAGCAGCTTAGACGATGAGACCCAGTACTTC	CASSLDDETQYF
-	-	TRBJ2-3	TRBV6-1	TGTGCCAGCAGGCCCCTCGGAGGGCCGTCAGATACGCAGTATTTT	CASRPLGGPSDTQYF
-	few	TRBJ2-1	TRBV6-4	TGTGCCAGCAGTGTTTCAGAGAGCTCCTACAATGAGCAGTTCTTC	CASSVSESSYNEQFF
TRBD2	once	TRBJ2-5	TRBV5-1	TGCGCCAGCAGCTTGGCCGGGGGGGGTTCGTCCCAAGAGACCCAGTACTTC	CASSLAGGGSSQETQYF
-	few	TRBJ1-1	TRBV14	TGTGCCAGCAGCCAGGGTCAGGGAATGAACACTGAAGCTTTCTTT	CASSQGQGMNTEAFF
-	-	TRBJ2-4	TRBV19	TGTGCCAGTAGTACCCACGAAGCGGGGAGGGGGCAAAACATTCAGTACTTC	CASSTHEAGRGQNIQYF
-	-	TRBJ1-2	TRBV7-6	TGTGCCATTCAAAAAGAGGGTGGCTACACCTTC	CAIQKEGGYTF
TRBD1	-	TRBJ1-1	TRBV11-2	TGTGCCAGCAGCCCCGACAGGGACACTGAAGCTTTCTTT	CASSPDRDTEAFF
TRBD2	-	TRBJ2-5	TRBV11-2	TGTGCCAGCAGCTTAGGAGGGGGACTAGCTACCGAGACCCAGTACTTC	CASSLGGGLATETQYF
-	-	TRBJ1-5	TRBV19	TGTGCCAGTGTTGCACGCACCGGGCCCCAGCATTTT	CASVARTGPQHF
-	-	TRBJ2-3	TRBV11-3	TGTGCCAGCAGCCCACGACCAACAGATACGCAGTATTTT	CASSPRPTDTQYF
TRBD1	-	TRBJ2-7	TRBV5-6	TGTGCCAGCAGCTTCGGGACAGGATACGAGCAGTACTTC	CASSFGTGYEQYF
-	-	TRBJ2-7	TRBV15	TGTGCCACCAGCAGGTCCCGGGGCTCCTACGAGCAGTACTTC	CATSRSRGSYEQYF
-	-	TRBJ1-5	TRBV19	TGTGCCAGTAGCCGGGACGGAGCAAATCAGCCCCAGCATTTT	CASSRDGANQPQHF
TRBD1	-	TRBJ1-1	TRBV7-9	TGTGCCAGCAGCTCCCCGGACAGGGGGGACACTGAAGCTTTCTTT	CASSSPDRGDTEAFF
-	once	TRBJ2-7	TRBV9	TGTGCCAGCAGCGTAGGTCAGGCCCACTACGAGCAGTACTTC	CASSVGQAHYEQYF
-	-	TRBJ2-3	TRBV4-1	TGCGCCAGCAGCCAAGGGGGAATAACAGATACGCAGTATTTT	CASSQGGITDTQYF
-	-	TRBJ2-7	TRBV30	TGTGCCTGGAGTGGGCTGGGTCGTGCACCCTACGAGCAGTACTTC	CAWSGLGRAPYEQYF
TRBD1	-	TRBJ1-2	TRBV19	TGTGCCAGTAGTCCACACCGGGACAGGTCTCTTGGCTACACCTTC	CASSPHRDRSLGYTF
-	-	TRBJ2-7	TRBV28	TGTGCCAGCAGCTTCAGCTACGAGCAGTACTTC	CASSFSYEQYF
-	-	TRBJ2-7	TRBV11-2	TGTGCCAGCAGCTTAGCGTCCCCCCACGAGCAGTACTTC	CASSLASPHEQYF
-	-	TRBJ1-2	TRBV21-1	TGTGCCAGCAGCAAAGTGGGGCCCCCGACAGGGAGAGACTATGGCTACACCTTC	CASSKVGPPTGRDYGYTF
TRBD2	-	TRBJ2-3	TRBV28	TGTGCCAGCCACGGGACTAGCGGGAGTAGCACAGATACGCAGTATTTT	CASHGTSGSSTDTQYF
TRBD1	-	TRBJ2-1	TRBV19	TGTGCCAGTAGTCCCACCACAGGGGGATCCTACAATGAGCAGTTCTTC	CASSPTTGGSYNEQFF
TRBD1	-	TRBJ2-3	TRBV7-9	TGTGCCAGCAGCCCCGGACAGGGCACAGATACGCAGTATTTT	CASSPGQGTDTQYF
TRBD2	-	TRBJ2-1	TRBV11-2	TGTGCCAGCAGCCCCGATCTTCCGCGGGGGTATGAGCAGTTCTTC	CASSPDLPRGYEQFF
-	-	TRBJ2-5	TRBV25-1	TGTGCCAGCAGTGAATTGGGGGCGGGAGAGACCCAGTACTTC	CASSELGAGETQYF
-	-	TRBJ2-1	TRBV11-2	TGTGCCAGCAGCTTAGCCGGGGCACGAAATGAGCAGTTCTTC	CASSLAGARNEQFF
TRBD2	-	TRBJ2-1	TRBV7-3	TGTGCCAGCAGCCCCGGGACTAGCGGGAGTGATGAGCAGTTCTTC	CASSPGTSGSDEQFF
TRBD1	few	TRBJ1-2	TRBV7-6	TGTGCCAGCAGCCGCACAGGGGAGGGCGGCTACACCTTC	CASSRTGEGGYTF
-	few	TRBJ2-7	TRBV11-2	TGTGCCAGCAGCTTAGGTCCGGACGAGCAGTACTTC	CASSLGPDEQYF
-	-	TRBJ1-1	TRBV6-5	TGTGCCAGCAGTTACGGGACCCAGGCCCGCGGCACTGAAGCTTTCTTT	CASSYGTQARGTEAFF
TRBD1	-	TRBJ2-5	TRBV9	TGTGCCAGCAGCGTAGGGACAGGGCTAGAGACCCAGTACTTC	CASSVGTGLETQYF
-	medium-sized	TRBJ2-1	TRBV27	TGTGCCAGCAGTTTATCGCGGGGCCTTCTTAATGAGCAGTTCTTC	CASSLSRGLLNEQFF
TRBD2	-	TRBJ2-3	TRBV27	TGTGCCAGCAGTTTAATCCTAGCGGGAGGAGCAGATACGCAGTATTTT	CASSLILAGGADTQYF
-	-	TRBJ1-2	TRBV6-1	TGTGCCAGCAGTGAAGTTGGCTATGGCTACACCTTC	CASSEVGYGYTF
-	-	TRBJ1-2	TRBV6-1	TGTGCCAGCAGCCAGCGGGGTGGCTACACCTTC	CASSQRGGYTF
TRBD2	-	TRBJ2-5	TRBV5-1	TGCGCCAGCAGCTTGGTTTCTAGCGGGCCAGAGACCCAGTACTTC	CASSLVSSGPETQYF
TRBD1	once	TRBJ2-2	TRBV10-3	TGTGCCATCAGTGGACAGGGTCCCAACACCGGGGAGCTGTTTTTT	CAISGQGPNTGELFF
-	-	TRBJ2-2	TRBV29-1	TGCAGCGTTGAAAGGGGCTCGATCACCGGGGAGCTGTTTTTT	CSVERGSITGELFF
-	-	TRBJ1-3	TRBV9	TGTGCCAGCAGCGGGTACTCTGGAAACACCATATATTTT	CASSGYSGNTIYF
-	-	TRBJ1-4	TRBV7-8	TGTGCCAGCAGCACCCTCGGGGGTAATGAAAAACTGTTTTTT	CASSTLGGNEKLFF
TRBD1	once	TRBJ1-5	TRBV6-5	TGTGCCAGCAGACCAGGACAGGGCATCAAGCCCCAGCATTTT	CASRPGQGIKPQHF
-	medium-sized	TRBJ2-7	TRBV2	TGTGCCAGCAGGGTAGGTCCCGGGGCCCACGAGCAGTACTTC	CASRVGPGAHEQYF